These 19 T cell receptor beta chains were all obtained from the same sample, sequenced in a study of T cell responses to AZD1222 COVID-19 vaccine. This table comes from immunoSEQ multiplex PCR, and its TCRdb copy is limited to in-frame clones, with some not included. The repertoire holds some 90,000 clones, with about 88% as singletons. Here the sequenced sample was peripheral blood, taken on day 0 of AZD1222 vaccination. Source of these receptors: an adult in good health.

The V gene is TRBV3-1 (or the pseudogene TRBV3-2), the J gene TRBJ1-6, with D possibly TRBD1 on 6 matching bases. The CDR3 is made up of 17 amino acids. V lost 2 bases and J lost 3, with 14 bases in between. Germline values: CDR1 LGHDT, CDR2 YNNKEL (reference sequence). CDR3: CASSQSDRTIYNSPLHF. As DNA, the CDR3 is TGTGCCAGCAGCCAATCGGACAGAACTATCTATAATTCACCCCTCCACTTT.

This chain uses TRBV3-1 (or the pseudogene TRBV3-2) with TRBJ1-2; possibly TRBD1 for D (5 bases). From germline, CDR1 is LGHDT and CDR2 YNNKEL (reference sequence). Trimming removed 4 bases from V and 4 bases from J, with 19 bases in between. CDR3 length equals 16 residues. The CDR3 spells CASSLMGLRGAYGYTF. The DNA of the CDR3 is TGTGCCAGCAGCCTTATGGGACTCCGAGGGGCCTATGGCTACACCTTC.

The chain links TRBV7-2 to TRBJ2-5; D tentatively reads TRBD1 or TRBD2 (6 bases each). Trimming took 8 bases from V and 3 from J, leaving 16 bases between them. The V gene's germline CDR1 is SGHTA and CDR2 FQGNSA. This CDR3 region has 14 residues. CDR3 in amino acids: CASCVGGIEETQYF. CDR3 in DNA: TGTGCCAGCTGTGTAGGGGGGATCGAAGAGACCCAGTACTTC. Full variable domain (rest looked up from reference TRBV7-2 and TRBJ2-5): GAGVSQSPSNKVTEKGKDVELRCDPISGHTALYWYRQSLGQGLEFLIYFQGNSAPDKSGLPSDRFSAERTGGSVSTLTIQRTQQEDSAVYLCASCVGGIEETQYFGPGTRLLVL.

This clone was seen just once. V and J are TRBV28 and TRBJ1-2; the D is unclear. Trimming cost V 6 bases and J 8 bases, with 10 bases left between them. Germline V CDR1 and CDR2: MDHEN, SYDVKM. The CDR3 is 11 residues long. This CDR3 is CASREVGGYTF. CDR3 DNA sequence: TGTGCCAGCAGGGAGGTAGGGGGCTACACCTTC.

The chain is built from TRBV5-1 and TRBJ2-1; TRBD2 agrees at 10 bases. The CDR3 covers 16 residues. The J segment lost 6 bases and the V segment lost 0 bases, leaving 6 bases of the junction unmatched. The germline V gene has CDR1 SGHRS and CDR2 YFSETQ. CDR3 coding DNA: TGCGCCAGCAGCTTGGTTCTAGCGGGGGTTTCCAATGAGCAGTTCTTC. Translated: CASSLVLAGVSNEQFF.

In the case of this clone: The same CDR3 can be traced to other DNA sequences in this sample. The chain joins TRBV12-3 or TRBV12-4 to TRBJ2-5; maybe TRBD1 (5 bases). Deletions cut 3 bases from V and 2 bases from J, with 7 bases between. This CDR3 contains 13 residues. CDR3 sequence reads: CASSLNRQETQYF. The CDR3 DNA is TGTGCCAGCAGTTTGAACAGGCAAGAGACCCAGTACTTC.

The V gene is TRBV29-1, the J gene TRBJ2-3; no definite D call. V lost 1 base, J lost 0 bases, and 11 bases lay in between. Germline V gene lookup returns CDR1 SQVTM and CDR2 ANQGSEA. The CDR3 totals 15 residues. CDR3 sequence: CSVEVRASSTDTQYF. The CDR3 DNA is TGCAGCGTTGAAGTAAGGGCTTCGAGCACAGATACGCAGTATTTT.

This rearrangement joins TRBV6-5 to TRBJ2-7, with D possibly TRBD1 on 5 matching bases. V gave up 7 bases and J gave up 7 bases, with 14 bases separating them. CDR1 and CDR2 (germline): MNHEY, SVGAGI. CDR3 size: 12 residues. The CDR3 sequence is CASTSGLWEQYF. The DNA for the CDR3 is TGTGCCAGCACGTCAGGGCTCTGGGAGCAGTACTTC.

The chain employs TRBV6-5 and TRBJ1-1; possible D gene TRBD1, 6 bases. CDR1 MNHEY and CDR2 SVGAGI come from the germline V gene. This CDR3 has 13 amino acids. With 6 bases removed from V and 3 bases from J, the gap between germline ends came to 11 bases. CDR3 sequence (DNA): TGTGCCAGCAGGGTAGGGGGGGACACTGAAGCTTTCTTT. Encoded protein: CASRVGGDTEAFF.

V is TRBV7-2 and J is TRBJ2-1, with D possibly called TRBD1 or TRBD2 (6 bases each). The CDR3 has 15 amino acids. Germline V gene data show CDR1 as SGHTA and CDR2 as FQGNSA. V gave up 2 bases and J gave up 2 bases, with 10 bases separating them. The CDR3 coding sequence is TGTGCCAGCAGCTTAAACGGGGGCCCCTACAATGAGCAGTTCTTC. It specifies CASSLNGGPYNEQFF.

The chain couples TRBV5-1 to TRBJ1-4; D may be TRBD1 (6 bases). Trimming left V 5 bases short and J 4 bases short, with 15 bases between. CDR1 and CDR2 (germline): SGHRS, YFSETQ. This CDR3 is built from 15 residues. The CDR3, as DNA: TGCGCCAGCAGGCCAGGGGAAATCGGTAATGAAAAACTGTTTTTT. It specifies CASRPGEIGNEKLFF.

This sequence joins TRBV10-3 and TRBJ1-5, with 9 bases fitting TRBD1. J was trimmed by 4 bases and V by 6 bases; bases with no gene match: 7. CDR3 length equals 15 residues. Germline V lookup: CDR1 ENHRY, CDR2 SYGVKD. The CDR3 protein is CAISETGGGNQPQHF. The CDR3, as DNA: TGTGCCATCAGCGAGACAGGGGGTGGTAATCAGCCCCAGCATTTT.

This clone came up a few times. This chain links TRBV19 with TRBJ2-7; D may be TRBD2 (5 bases). V lost 6 bases to trimming and J lost 2 bases, with 11 bases between them. The CDR3 has 13 amino acids. The germline V gene has CDR1 LNHDA and CDR2 SQIVND (reference sequence). CDR3 sequence reads: CASRPRGTYEQYF. The CDR3 region has the DNA TGTGCCAGTAGACCTCGGGGAACCTACGAGCAGTACTTC.

The chain joins TRBV6-4 to TRBJ2-7; unclear D gene. There are 16 residues in the CDR3. CDR1 is MRHNA and CDR2 is SNTAGT in the germline V gene. Deletions cut 2 bases from V and 0 bases from J, with 14 bases between. The CDR3 region is CASSDPSRTSSYEQYF. In DNA, the CDR3 is TGTGCCAGCAGTGACCCGAGCAGGACGAGCTCCTACGAGCAGTACTTC.

This chain uses TRBV10-3 with TRBJ2-7; 11 bases are shared with TRBD1. CDR1 ENHRY and CDR2 SYGVKD come from the germline V gene. The junction had 2 bases not matched to a gene; V was cut back by 1 base and J by 0 bases. The CDR3 loop spans 16 amino acids. The CDR3 DNA follows: TGTGCCATCAGTGAGTGGACAGGGGGCAGCTCCTACGAGCAGTACTTC. Its protein product is CAISEWTGGSSYEQYF.

The chain links TRBV28 to TRBJ1-2; D remains unclear. Trimming pared 4 bases from V and 4 bases from J, leaving 13 bases between. This CDR3 region has 14 residues. Per germline, CDR1 MDHEN and CDR2 SYDVKM. The DNA for the CDR3 is TGTGCCAGCAGTTCCGGGTCGATATTCTATGGCTACACCTTC. It codes for CASSSGSIFYGYTF.

This chain links TRBV6-5 with TRBJ1-6; tentative D call: TRBD1 (5 bases). The germline V and J ends were trimmed by 2 bases and 10 bases, with 9 bases remaining between them. In germline, CDR1 is MNHEY, CDR2 SVGAGI. This CDR3 spans 13 amino acids. The CDR3 spells CASSYPRGSPLHF. DNA for the CDR3: TGTGCCAGCAGTTACCCCCGGGGCTCACCCCTCCACTTT.

This rearrangement joins TRBV30 to TRBJ2-7; TRBD1 matches at 9 bases. V shed 5 bases, J shed 3 bases, and the junction held 5 bases outside the gene matches. CDR3 length: 13 amino acids. Germline CDR1 is GTSNPN and CDR2 is SVGIG (reference sequence). CDR3 protein: CAWGDRVVYEQYF. The CDR3 region has the DNA TGTGCCTGGGGGGACAGGGTCGTCTACGAGCAGTACTTC.

The chain combines TRBV7-3 with TRBJ1-2, with 8 bases identical to TRBD1. Germline-derived CDR1 and CDR2 are SGHTA and FQGTGA. V lost 2 bases and J lost 7; bases outside the gene matches: 6. This CDR3 comprises 14 residues. This CDR3 reads CASSLGETGAGYTF. CDR3 nucleotide sequence: TGTGCCAGCAGCTTAGGGGAGACAGGGGCTGGCTACACCTTC.